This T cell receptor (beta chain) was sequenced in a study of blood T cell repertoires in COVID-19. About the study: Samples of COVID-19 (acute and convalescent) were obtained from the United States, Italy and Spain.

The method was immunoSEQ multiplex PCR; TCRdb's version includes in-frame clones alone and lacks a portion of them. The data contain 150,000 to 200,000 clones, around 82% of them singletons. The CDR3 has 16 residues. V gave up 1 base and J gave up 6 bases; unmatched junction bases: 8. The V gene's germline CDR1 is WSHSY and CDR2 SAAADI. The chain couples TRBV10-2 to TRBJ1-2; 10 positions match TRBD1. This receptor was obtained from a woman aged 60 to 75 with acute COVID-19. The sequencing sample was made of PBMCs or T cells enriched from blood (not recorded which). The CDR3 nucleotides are TGCGCCAGCAGTGAGTTGGGACAGGGGTGGGCCCATGGCTACACCTTC. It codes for CASSELGQGWAHGYTF.